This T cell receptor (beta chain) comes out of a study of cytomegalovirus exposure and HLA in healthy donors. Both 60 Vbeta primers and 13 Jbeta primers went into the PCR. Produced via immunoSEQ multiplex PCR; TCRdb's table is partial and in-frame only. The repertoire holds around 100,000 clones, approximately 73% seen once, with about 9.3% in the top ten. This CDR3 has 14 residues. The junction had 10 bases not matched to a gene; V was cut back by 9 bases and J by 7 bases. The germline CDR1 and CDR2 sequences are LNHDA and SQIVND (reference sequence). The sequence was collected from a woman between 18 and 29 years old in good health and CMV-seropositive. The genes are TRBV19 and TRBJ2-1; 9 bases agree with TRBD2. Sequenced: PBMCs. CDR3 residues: CASRVSGGVNEQFF. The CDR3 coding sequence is TGTGCCAGCAGGGTTAGCGGGGGAGTTAATGAGCAGTTCTTC. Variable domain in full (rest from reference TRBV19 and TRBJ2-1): DGGITQSPKYLFRKEGQNVTLSCEQNLNHDAMYWYRQDPGQGLRLIYYSQIVNDFQKGDIAEGYSVSREKKESFPLTVTSAQKNPTAFYLCASRVSGGVNEQFFGPGTRLTVL.